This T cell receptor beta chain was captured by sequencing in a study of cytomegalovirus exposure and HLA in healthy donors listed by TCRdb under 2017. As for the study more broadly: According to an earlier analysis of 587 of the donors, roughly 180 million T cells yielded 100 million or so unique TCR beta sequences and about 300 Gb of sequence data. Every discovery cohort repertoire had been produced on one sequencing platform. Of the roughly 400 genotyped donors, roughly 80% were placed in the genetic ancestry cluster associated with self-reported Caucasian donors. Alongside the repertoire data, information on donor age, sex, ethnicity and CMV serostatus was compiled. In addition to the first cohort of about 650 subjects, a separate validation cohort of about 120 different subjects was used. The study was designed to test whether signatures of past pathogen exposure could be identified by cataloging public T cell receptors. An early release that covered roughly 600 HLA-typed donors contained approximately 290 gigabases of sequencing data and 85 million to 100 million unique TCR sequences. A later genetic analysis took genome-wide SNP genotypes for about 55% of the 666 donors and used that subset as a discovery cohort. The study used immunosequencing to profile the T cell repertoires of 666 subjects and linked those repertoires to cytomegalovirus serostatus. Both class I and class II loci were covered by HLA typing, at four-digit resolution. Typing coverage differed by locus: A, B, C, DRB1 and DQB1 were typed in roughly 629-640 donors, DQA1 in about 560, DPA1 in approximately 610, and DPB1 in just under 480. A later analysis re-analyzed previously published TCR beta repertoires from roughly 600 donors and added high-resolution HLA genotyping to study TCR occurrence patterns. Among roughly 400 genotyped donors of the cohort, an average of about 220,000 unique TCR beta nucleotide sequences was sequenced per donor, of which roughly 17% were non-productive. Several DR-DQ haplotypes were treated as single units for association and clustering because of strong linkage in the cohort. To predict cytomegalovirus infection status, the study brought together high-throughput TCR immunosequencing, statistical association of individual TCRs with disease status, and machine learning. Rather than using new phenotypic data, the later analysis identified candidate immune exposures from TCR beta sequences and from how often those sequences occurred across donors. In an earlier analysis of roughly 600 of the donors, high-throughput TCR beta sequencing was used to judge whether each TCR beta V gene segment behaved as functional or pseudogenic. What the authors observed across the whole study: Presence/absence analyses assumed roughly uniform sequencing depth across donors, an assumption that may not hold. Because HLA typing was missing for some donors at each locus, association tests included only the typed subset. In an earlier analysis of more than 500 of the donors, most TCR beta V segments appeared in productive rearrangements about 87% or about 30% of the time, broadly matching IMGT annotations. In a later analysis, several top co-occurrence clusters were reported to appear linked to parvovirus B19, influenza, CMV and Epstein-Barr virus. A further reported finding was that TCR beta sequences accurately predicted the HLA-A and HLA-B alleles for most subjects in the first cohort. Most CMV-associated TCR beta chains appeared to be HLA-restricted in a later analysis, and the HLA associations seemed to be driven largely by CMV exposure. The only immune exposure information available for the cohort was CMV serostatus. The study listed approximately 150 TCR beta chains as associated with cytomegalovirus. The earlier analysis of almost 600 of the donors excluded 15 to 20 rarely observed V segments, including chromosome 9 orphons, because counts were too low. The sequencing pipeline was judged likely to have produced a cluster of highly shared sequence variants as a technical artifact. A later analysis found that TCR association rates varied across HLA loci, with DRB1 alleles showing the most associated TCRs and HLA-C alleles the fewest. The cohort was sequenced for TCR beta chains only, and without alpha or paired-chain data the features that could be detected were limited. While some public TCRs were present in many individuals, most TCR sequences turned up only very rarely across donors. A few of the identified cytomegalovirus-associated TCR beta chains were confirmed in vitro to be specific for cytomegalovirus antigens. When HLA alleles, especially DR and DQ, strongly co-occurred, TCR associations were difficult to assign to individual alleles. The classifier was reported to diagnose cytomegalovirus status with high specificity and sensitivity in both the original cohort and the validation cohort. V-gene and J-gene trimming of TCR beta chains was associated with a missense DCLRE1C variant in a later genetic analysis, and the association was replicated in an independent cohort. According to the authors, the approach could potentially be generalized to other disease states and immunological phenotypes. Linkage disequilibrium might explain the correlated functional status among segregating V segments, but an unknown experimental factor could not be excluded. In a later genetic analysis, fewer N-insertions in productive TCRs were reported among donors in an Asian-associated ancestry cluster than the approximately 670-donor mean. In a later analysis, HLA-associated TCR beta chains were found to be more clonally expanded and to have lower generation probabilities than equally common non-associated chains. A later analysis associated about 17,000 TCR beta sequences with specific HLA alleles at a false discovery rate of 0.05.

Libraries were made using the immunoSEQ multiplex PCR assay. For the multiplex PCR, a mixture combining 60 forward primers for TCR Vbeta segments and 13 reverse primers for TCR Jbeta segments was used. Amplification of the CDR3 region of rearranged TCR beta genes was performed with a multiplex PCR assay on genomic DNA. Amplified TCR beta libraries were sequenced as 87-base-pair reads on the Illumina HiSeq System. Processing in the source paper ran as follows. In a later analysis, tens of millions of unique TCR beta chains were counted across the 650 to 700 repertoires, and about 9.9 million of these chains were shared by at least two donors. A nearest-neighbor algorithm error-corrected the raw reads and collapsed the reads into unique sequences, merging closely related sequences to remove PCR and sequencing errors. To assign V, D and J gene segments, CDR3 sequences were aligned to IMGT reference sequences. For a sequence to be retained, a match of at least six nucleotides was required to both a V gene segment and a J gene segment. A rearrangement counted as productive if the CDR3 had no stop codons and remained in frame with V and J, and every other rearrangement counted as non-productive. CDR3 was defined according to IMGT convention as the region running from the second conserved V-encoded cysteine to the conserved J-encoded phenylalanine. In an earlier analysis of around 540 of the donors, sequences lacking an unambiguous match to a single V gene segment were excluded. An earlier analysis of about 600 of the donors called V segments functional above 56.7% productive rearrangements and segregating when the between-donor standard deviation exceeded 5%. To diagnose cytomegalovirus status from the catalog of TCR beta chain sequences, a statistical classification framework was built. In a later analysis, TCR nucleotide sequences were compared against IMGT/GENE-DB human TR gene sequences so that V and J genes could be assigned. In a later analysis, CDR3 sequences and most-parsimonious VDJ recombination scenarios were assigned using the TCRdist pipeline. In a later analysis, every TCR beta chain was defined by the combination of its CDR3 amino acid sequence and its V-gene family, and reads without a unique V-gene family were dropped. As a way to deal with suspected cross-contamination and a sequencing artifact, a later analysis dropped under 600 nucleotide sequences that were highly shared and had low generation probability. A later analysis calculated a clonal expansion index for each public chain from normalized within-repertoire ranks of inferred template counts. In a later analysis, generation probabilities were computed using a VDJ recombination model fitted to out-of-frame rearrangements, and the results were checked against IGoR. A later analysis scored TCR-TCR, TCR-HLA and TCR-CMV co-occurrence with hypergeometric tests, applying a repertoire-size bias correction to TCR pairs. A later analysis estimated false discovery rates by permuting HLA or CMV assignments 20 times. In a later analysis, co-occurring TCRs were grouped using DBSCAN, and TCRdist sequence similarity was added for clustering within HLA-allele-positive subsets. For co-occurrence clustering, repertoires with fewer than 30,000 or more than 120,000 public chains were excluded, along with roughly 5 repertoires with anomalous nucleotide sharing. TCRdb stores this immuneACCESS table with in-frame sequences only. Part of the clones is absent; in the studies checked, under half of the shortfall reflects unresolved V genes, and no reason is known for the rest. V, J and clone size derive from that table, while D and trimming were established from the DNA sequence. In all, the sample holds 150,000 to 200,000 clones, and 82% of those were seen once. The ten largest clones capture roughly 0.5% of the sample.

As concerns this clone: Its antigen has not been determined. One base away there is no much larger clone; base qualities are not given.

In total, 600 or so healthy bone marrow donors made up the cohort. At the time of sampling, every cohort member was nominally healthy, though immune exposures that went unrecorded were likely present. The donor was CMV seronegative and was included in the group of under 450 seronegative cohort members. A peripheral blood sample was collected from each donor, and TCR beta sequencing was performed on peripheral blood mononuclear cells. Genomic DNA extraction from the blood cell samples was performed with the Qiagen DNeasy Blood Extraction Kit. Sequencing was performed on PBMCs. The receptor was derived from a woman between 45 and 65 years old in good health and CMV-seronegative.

The base sequence is TGTGCCAGCAGCCCTAGCGGGGGCCCCGACGAGCAGTACTTC. Protein translation: CASSPSGGPDEQYF. Recombination linked TRBV7-2 to TRBJ2-7, and 10 junction bases match TRBD2. The CDR3 contains 14 residues, cysteine and phenylalanine counted. The retained sequence is limited to the CDR3, 42 bases, with the frame set at the first base. CDR1 SGHTA and CDR2 FQGNSA were looked up in the germline V gene. The V end gives up 5 bases and the J end 5 bases, leaving 6 bases in the junction not matched to a gene. The full variable domain, with segments outside the CDR3 supplied by the reference TRBV7-2 and TRBJ2-7 proteins, appears as GAGVSQSPSNKVTEKGKDVELRCDPISGHTALYWYRQSLGQGLEFLIYFQGNSAPDKSGLPSDRFSAERTGGSVSTLTIQRTQQEDSAVYLCASSPSGGPDEQYFGPGTRLTVT.